A single sample is the source of the 20 T cell receptor beta chains below, sequenced in a study of T cells in localized non-small cell lung cancer. TCRdb's table, derived via immunoSEQ multiplex PCR, lists solely in-frame clones and lacks some. This sample carries around 70,000 clones, about 81% of them seen once, and the ten largest clones take roughly 1.4%. This sample comprised peripheral blood, obtained before any cancer treatment. These receptors were obtained from a female donor at least 60 years old with stage I lung adenocarcinoma.

The chain combines TRBV19 with TRBJ2-5; TRBD1 or TRBD2 may be the D gene (6 bases each). Trimming cost V 5 bases and J 3 bases, with 13 bases left between them. Per the germline V gene, CDR1 is LNHDA and CDR2 is SQIVND (reference sequence). The CDR3 extends over 14 amino acids. CDR3 DNA: TGTGCCAGTAGTTGGGCAGGGGAGGAAGAGACCCAGTACTTC. Amino acids: CASSWAGEEETQYF. Full variable domain (outside the CDR3, taken from reference TRBV19 and TRBJ2-5): DGGITQSPKYLFRKEGQNVTLSCEQNLNHDAMYWYRQDPGQGLRLIYYSQIVNDFQKGDIAEGYSVSREKKESFPLTVTSAQKNPTAFYLCASSWAGEEETQYFGPGTRLLVL.

This sequence joins TRBV2 and TRBJ1-1, with D unresolved. With 3 bases removed from V and 8 bases from J, the gap between germline ends came to 16 bases. Germline CDR1 is SNHLY and CDR2 is FYNNEI. CDR3 length equals 14 residues. The CDR3 coding sequence is TGTGCCAGCAGTGACGATATGCATTACAAGGAAGCTTTCTTT. Its protein product is CASSDDMHYKEAFF.

V is TRBV5-6 and J is TRBJ2-7; D uncertain. CDR1 is SGHDT, CDR2 YYEEEE, per germline. The CDR3 covers 12 residues. V lost 4 bases, J lost 5 bases, and 10 bases lay in between. The CDR3 protein is CASSHGINEQYF. The CDR3 DNA is TGTGCCAGCAGCCATGGGATTAACGAGCAGTACTTC.

V usage is TRBV5-1 and J usage is TRBJ2-7; 8 positions match TRBD1. J gave up 4 bases and V 4 bases, and 7 bases lay outside the gene matches. In germline, CDR1 is SGHRS, CDR2 YFSETQ. The CDR3 sequence is 14 residues long. Written as DNA, the CDR3 is TGCGCCAGCAGCAAATCGACAGGGGCGTACGAGCAGTACTTC. Its protein product is CASSKSTGAYEQYF.

This chain links TRBV4-3 with TRBJ1-1; tentatively, D is TRBD1 (6 bases). Trimming cost V 5 bases and J 1 base, with 11 bases left between them. The CDR3 is 14 amino acids. Germline V CDR1 and CDR2: LGHNA, YSLEER. CDR3 DNA: TGCGCCAGCAGCTCCCTGGACAGGAACACTGAAGCTTTCTTT. Translating gives CASSSLDRNTEAFF.

The CDR3 sequence: CASSEYIGENSPLHF. The CDR3 DNA reads TGTGCCAGCAGTGAATATATAGGGGAAAATTCACCCCTCCACTTT. The rearrangement links TRBV25-1 to TRBJ1-6; maybe TRBD1 (5 bases). Between the trimmed V and J ends, which lost 0 bases and 7 bases, there was a span of 10 bases. The CDR3 has 15 residues. Germline lookup yields CDR1 MGHDK and CDR2 SYGVNS.

The rearrangement links TRBV6-5 to TRBJ2-4; D call uncertain. With 0 bases removed from V and 0 bases from J, the gap between germline ends came to 9 bases. The CDR3 totals 16 residues. The germline V gene has CDR1 MNHEY and CDR2 SVGAGI. The CDR3 DNA sequence: TGTGCCAGCAGTTACTCCCTTGCCCTAGCCAAAAACATTCAGTACTTC. Protein: CASSYSLALAKNIQYF.

The chain has TRBV19 and TRBJ2-1, with 9 bases identical to TRBD1. V lost 4 bases to trimming and J lost 3 bases; unmatched junction nucleotides: 4. Looked up from germline, CDR1 is LNHDA and CDR2 is SQIVND (reference sequence). The CDR3 is made up of 15 amino acids. This chain's CDR3 is CASSRGQGNYNEQFF. The CDR3 DNA reads as TGTGCCAGTAGTAGGGGACAGGGTAACTACAATGAGCAGTTCTTC.

The chain couples TRBV7-3 to TRBJ2-7, with TRBD2 matching 10 bases. Germline CDR1 and CDR2: SGHTA and FQGTGA. The trim removed 5 bases at V and 2 bases at J, leaving 3 bases unmatched. This CDR3 spans 14 amino acids. The CDR3 sequence is CASSRTSGAYEQYF. The DNA of the CDR3 is TGTGCCAGCAGCCGGACTAGCGGTGCCTACGAGCAGTACTTC.

Only a few counts were recorded for this clone. The rearrangement links TRBV5-1 to TRBJ2-1; D unclear. The CDR3 covers 12 residues. V was trimmed by 2 bases and J by 6 bases, leaving 6 bases between them. Germline CDR1 and CDR2: SGHRS and YFSETQ. CDR3 DNA: TGCGCCAGCAGCTTTCCGGGCAATGAGCAGTTCTTC. Amino acids: CASSFPGNEQFF.

This chain links TRBV10-1 with TRBJ2-2; either TRBD1 or TRBD2 may fit D (6 bases each). V was cut by 3 bases and J by 4 bases, with 12 bases left in between. The germline V gene encodes CDR1 WNHNN and CDR2 SYGVQD (reference sequence). The CDR3 is 15 residues long. CDR3 sequence reads: CASSEEGGSTGELFF. The DNA of the CDR3 is TGCGCCAGCAGTGAAGAAGGGGGGTCCACCGGGGAGCTGTTTTTT.

The rearrangement uses TRBV5-1 and TRBJ2-3; D remains ambiguous. V gave up 4 bases and J gave up 5 bases, with 14 bases separating them. The CDR3 totals 14 residues. CDR1 and CDR2 from the germline V gene are SGHRS and YFSETQ. CDR3 region: CASSVGSSRDTQYF. In nucleotides, the CDR3 is TGCGCCAGCAGCGTCGGCAGCAGTCGAGATACGCAGTATTTT.

The chain has TRBV6-5 and TRBJ2-1; D uncertain. The germline V and J ends were trimmed by 8 bases and 7 bases, with 6 bases remaining between them. The CDR3 has 10 amino acids. The V gene's germline CDR1 is MNHEY and CDR2 SVGAGI. CDR3 loop: CASVQNEQFF. In nucleotides, the CDR3 is TGTGCCAGCGTGCAGAATGAGCAGTTCTTC.

This chain joins TRBV7-9 and TRBJ1-5; D is undetermined. CDR1 and CDR2 from the germline V gene are SEHNR and FQNEAQ (reference sequence). V was cut by 5 bases and J by 9 bases, with 11 bases left in between. The CDR3 is 12 amino acids. CDR3 nucleotides: TGTGCCAGCAGCCGGGCATTCGGGCCCCAGCATTTT. It translates to CASSRAFGPQHF.

This clone appeared once. The chain employs TRBV9 and TRBJ2-6; D is ambiguous. The CDR3 has 16 residues. V was clipped by 3 bases and J by 0 bases, with 10 bases between them. Germline CDR1 SGDLS, CDR2 YYNGEE. The CDR3 DNA is TGTGCCAGCAGCGGGACGATGAACTCTGGGGCCAACGTCCTGACTTTC. Translated: CASSGTMNSGANVLTF.

As DNA, the CDR3 is TGTGCCAGCAGCCCCGGGGGCGCTTTATATGGCTACACCTTC. The encoded protein is CASSPGGALYGYTF. This chain uses TRBV11-3 with TRBJ1-2; TRBD1 might be the D (6 bases). V was trimmed by 5 bases and J by 5 bases, leaving 15 bases between them. The CDR3 length is 14 residues. Germline CDR1 and CDR2: SGHNT and YENEEA.

A single count supports this clone. V is TRBV5-4 and J is TRBJ1-2; 9 nucleotides line up with TRBD1. The CDR3 contains 13 residues. Trimming at V came to 4 bases and at J to 7 bases, leaving 5 bases not matched to a gene. Germline V gene lookup returns CDR1 SGHNT and CDR2 YYREEE (reference sequence). Here the CDR3 reads CASSPGTGIGYTF. The DNA of the CDR3 is TGTGCCAGCAGCCCCGGGACAGGGATTGGCTACACCTTC.

This chain joins TRBV7-9 and TRBJ2-7; 8 bases align to TRBD1. The germline V gene encodes CDR1 SEHNR and CDR2 FQNEAQ (reference sequence). The CDR3 loop spans 14 amino acids. The trim removed 5 bases at V and 9 bases at J, leaving 12 bases unmatched. CDR3 residues: CASSQGQGIFGQYF. The CDR3 DNA follows: TGTGCCAGCAGCCAAGGACAGGGCATTTTCGGGCAGTACTTC.

The J gene is TRBJ2-7, the V gene TRBV29-1; either TRBD1 or TRBD2 may fit D (7 bases each). The ends were cut back, 7 bases at V and 1 base at J, with 11 bases in the middle. The CDR3 extends over 12 amino acids. The germline V gene has CDR1 SQVTM and CDR2 ANQGSEA. CDR3 amino acids: CSAQGGSYEQYF. Here the CDR3 DNA reads TGCAGCGCCCAGGGGGGGTCCTACGAGCAGTACTTC.

This chain links TRBV19 with TRBJ2-3; tentatively, D is TRBD1 (6 bases). The CDR3 has 14 amino acids. The germline gives CDR1 LNHDA, CDR2 SQIVND (reference sequence). V gave up 3 bases and J gave up 6 bases, with 13 bases separating them. CDR3 sequence (DNA): TGTGCCAGTAGTATGTCCAGGGGTCGGGATACGCAGTATTTT. It encodes CASSMSRGRDTQYF. Together with reference TRBV19 and TRBJ2-3, the CDR3 gives the full variable domain: DGGITQSPKYLFRKEGQNVTLSCEQNLNHDAMYWYRQDPGQGLRLIYYSQIVNDFQKGDIAEGYSVSREKKESFPLTVTSAQKNPTAFYLCASSMSRGRDTQYFGPGTRLTVL.